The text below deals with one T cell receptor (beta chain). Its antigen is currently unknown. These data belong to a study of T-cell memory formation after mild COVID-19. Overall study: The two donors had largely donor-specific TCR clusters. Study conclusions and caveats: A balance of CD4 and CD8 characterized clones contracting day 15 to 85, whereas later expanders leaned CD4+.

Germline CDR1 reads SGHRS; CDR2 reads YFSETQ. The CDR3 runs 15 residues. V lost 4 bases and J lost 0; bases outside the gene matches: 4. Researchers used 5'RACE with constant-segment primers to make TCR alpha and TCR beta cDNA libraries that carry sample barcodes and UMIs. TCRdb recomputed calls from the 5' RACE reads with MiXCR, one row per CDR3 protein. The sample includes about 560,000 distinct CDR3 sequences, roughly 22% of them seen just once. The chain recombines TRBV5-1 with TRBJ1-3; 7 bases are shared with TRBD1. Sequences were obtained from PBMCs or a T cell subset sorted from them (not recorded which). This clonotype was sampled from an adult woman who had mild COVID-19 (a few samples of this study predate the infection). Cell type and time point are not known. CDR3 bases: TGCGCCAGCAGCGTTACAGGGGACTCTGGAAACACCATATATTTT. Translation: CASSVTGDSGNTIYF.